These T cell receptor beta chains were read from a single sample in a study of T cell changes during pregnancy in multiple sclerosis. Data came from immunoSEQ multiplex PCR; TCRdb stores just in-frame clones and leaves some out. The sample lists 70,000 to 95,000 clones, 93% occurring once. The sample here was peripheral blood, taken in the second trimester of pregnancy. The receptors originated from a female donor in good health, enrolled as a control in a pregnancy study. The CDR3 runs from the conserved cysteine through the conserved F or W.

TRBV18	TRBJ1-3	CASSPPVRQNSGNTIYF
TRBV30	TRBJ2-5	CAWSVPGLASGETQYF
TRBV25-1	TRBJ2-7	CASRKTGVQYEQYF
TRBV7-9	TRBJ1-1	CASSQDGQLLEAFF
TRBV2	TRBJ1-4	CASSGTGVGVLEKLFF
TRBV2	TRBJ1-5	CASRPPRGTGNQPQHF
TRBV19	TRBJ1-2	CASSPQTGAPQGYTF
TRBV7-2	TRBJ1-5	CASSQITGSNQPQHF
TRBV19	TRBJ2-1	CASSMSSYNEQFF
TRBV25-1	TRBJ2-3	CASSRAGDTQYF
TRBV18	TRBJ1-2	CASSPSGGYGYTF